The 30 T cell receptor beta chains below come from one sample, sequenced in a study of blood T cell repertoires in COVID-19. Here immunoSEQ multiplex PCR was the method, and the copy in TCRdb shows in-frame clones only, minus some. The table records 140,000 or so clones, about four fifths of them present only once. Source material: peripheral blood. These TCRs come from a human donor in a cohort sampled during active COVID-19.

V is TRBV19 and J is TRBJ1-5, with D possibly TRBD1 on 6 matching bases. Trimming removed 3 bases at V and 5 bases at J, with 11 bases between. Germline V gives CDR1 LNHDA, CDR2 SQIVND (reference sequence). There are 14 residues in the CDR3. The CDR3 nucleotides read TGTGCCAGTAGTATGTCCAGGGGCCATCAGCCCCAGCATTTT. Amino acid sequence: CASSMSRGHQPQHF.

V and J are TRBV6-5 and TRBJ1-5; D unresolved. Germline CDR1 MNHEY, CDR2 SVGAGI. Trimming removed 0 bases at V and 6 bases at J, with 6 bases between. CDR3 size: 13 residues. The CDR3 loop reads CASSYSSIQPQHF. In nucleotides, the CDR3 is TGTGCCAGCAGTTACTCGTCTATTCAGCCCCAGCATTTT.

The sample holds a few counts of this clone. The CDR3 DNA sequence: TGTGCCAGCAGCCAAGATTTTGGAGTTTTACGGGGGGATGGCTACACCTTC. It is translated as CASSQDFGVLRGDGYTF. The chain combines TRBV4-2 with TRBJ1-2; TRBD1 is a possible D gene (5 bases). Trimming shortened V by 0 bases and J by 6 bases, and 20 bases separated the two germline ends. Looked up from germline, CDR1 is LGHNA and CDR2 is YNFKEQ. The CDR3 is 17 amino acids.

V gene TRBV19 combines with J gene TRBJ2-2, with TRBD1 matching 8 bases. Germline V gene sequence: CDR1 LNHDA, CDR2 SQIVND (reference sequence). This CDR3 contains 16 residues. V gave up 5 bases and J gave up 6 bases; unmatched junction bases: 11. CDR3 protein: CASSPTPRTGPGELFF. CDR3 in DNA: TGTGCCAGTAGTCCAACCCCACGGACAGGGCCCGGGGAGCTGTTTTTT.

The chain carries TRBV2 and TRBJ1-1; D not certain. The V end was cut by 2 bases, the J end by 6 bases, with 13 bases between. This CDR3 contains 14 residues. Germline assignment: CDR1 SNHLY and CDR2 FYNNEI. The CDR3 coding sequence is TGTGCCAGCAGTGAATGGTCGGTGCGGCCTGAAGCTTTCTTT. It codes for CASSEWSVRPEAFF.

The V gene is TRBV4-1, the J gene TRBJ2-5, with D perhaps matching TRBD1 (5 bases). There are 16 residues in the CDR3. Trimming took 4 bases from V and 2 from J, leaving 17 bases between them. CDR1 and CDR2 from the germline V gene are MGHRA and YSYEKL. The CDR3 loop is CASSPTQGRRQETQYF. In DNA, the CDR3 is TGCGCCAGCAGCCCTACTCAGGGTAGGCGGCAAGAGACCCAGTACTTC.

The chain combines TRBV4-2 with TRBJ2-1, with 14 nucleotides matching TRBD2. J lost 3 bases, V lost 4 bases, and 5 bases had no gene match. Germline assignment: CDR1 LGHNA and CDR2 YNFKEQ. The CDR3 consists of 17 residues. The DNA for the CDR3 is TGTGCCAGCAGCCCCGGACTAGCGGGAGGTAGCTACAATGAGCAGTTCTTC. Translating gives CASSPGLAGGSYNEQFF.

V usage is TRBV28 and J usage is TRBJ2-7; a weak D match, TRBD1 (5 bases). This CDR3 is built from 15 residues. Germline V lookup: CDR1 MDHEN, CDR2 SYDVKM. Trimming cost V 7 bases and J 3 bases, with 19 bases left between them. CDR3 nucleotides: TGTGCCAGCACCAAGGGTGGGGCCTTTTACTACGAGCAGTACTTC. Its protein is CASTKGGAFYYEQYF.

The chain couples TRBV11-2 to TRBJ2-5; 9 bases agree with TRBD2. Germline V lookup: CDR1 SGHAT, CDR2 FQNNGV. V shed 2 bases and J 3 bases; nucleotides not matched to a gene: 7. This CDR3 has 16 residues. The CDR3 DNA reads as TGTGCCAGCAGCTTAAGAGTAGCGGGGGCCAAAGAGACCCAGTACTTC. It codes for CASSLRVAGAKETQYF.

This clone was seen more than once but under ten times. The chain couples TRBV5-4 to TRBJ2-1; 11 positions match TRBD2. The germline V gene encodes CDR1 SGHNT and CDR2 YYREEE (reference sequence). The CDR3 covers 13 residues. V was pared by 4 bases and J by 8 bases, with 2 bases of the junction left unmatched. The CDR3 sequence: CASSGGLADEQFF. The CDR3 bases are TGTGCCAGCAGCGGGGGACTAGCGGATGAGCAGTTCTTC.

The chain is built from TRBV20-1 and TRBJ1-3; D is perhaps TRBD1 (6 bases). V shed 3 bases and J shed 4 bases, with 10 bases lying between them. The germline CDR1 and CDR2 sequences are DFQATT and SNEGSKA (reference sequence). The CDR3 contains 13 residues. The CDR3 DNA sequence: TGCAGTGCTAGTGGGGGCATCGGAAACACCATATATTTT. Its translation: CSASGGIGNTIYF.

The chain uses TRBV30 and TRBJ1-5, with D unresolved. CDR3 size: 12 residues. The germline V gene has CDR1 GTSNPN and CDR2 SVGIG (reference sequence). Trimming removed 2 bases from V and 5 bases from J, with 7 bases in between. DNA of the CDR3: TGTGCCTGGAGTCTCTCCGATCAGCCCCAGCATTTT. Its protein product is CAWSLSDQPQHF.

The chain has TRBV18 and TRBJ1-2; no definite D call. The germline V gene encodes CDR1 KGHSH and CDR2 LQKENI. With 6 bases removed from V and 6 bases from J, the gap between germline ends came to 20 bases. The CDR3 is 15 amino acids. CDR3 DNA: TGTGCCAGCTCTCCAAATTACGGGGATGATCATGGCTACACCTTC. Protein sequence: CASSPNYGDDHGYTF.

The chain joins TRBV2 to TRBJ2-6; 9 bases are a match to TRBD1. The germline gives CDR1 SNHLY, CDR2 FYNNEI. J gave up 0 bases and V 7 bases, and 4 bases lay outside the gene matches. The CDR3 sequence is 16 residues long. The CDR3 sequence is CASMGTGFSGANVLTF. The CDR3, as DNA: TGTGCCAGCATGGGGACAGGGTTCTCTGGGGCCAACGTCCTGACTTTC. The full variable domain, rest sourced from reference TRBV2 and TRBJ2-6, is EPEVTQTPSHQVTQMGQEVILRCVPISNHLYFYWYRQILGQKVEFLVSFYNNEISEKSEIFDDQFSVERPDGSNFTLKIRSTKLEDSAMYFCASMGTGFSGANVLTFGAGSRLTVL.

This clone occurred many times. This chain joins TRBV3-1 (or the pseudogene TRBV3-2) and TRBJ2-6, with 8 bases aligning to TRBD1. J gave up 1 base and V 1 base, and 15 bases lay outside the gene matches. The CDR3 totals 21 residues. CDR1 is LGHDT, CDR2 YNNKEL, per germline (reference sequence). CDR3 nucleotide sequence: TGTGCCAGCAGCCAAGTTTTAGTTAGGGGACAGGACTTTTCTGGGGCCAACGTCCTGACTTTC. This gives the protein CASSQVLVRGQDFSGANVLTF.

The V and J genes are TRBV5-4 and TRBJ2-3, with TRBD2 matching 8 bases. Germline V gives CDR1 SGHNT, CDR2 YYREEE (reference sequence). The length of the CDR3 is 15 residues. V was clipped by 1 base and J by 0 bases; unmatched bases: 1. CDR3 loop: CASSLTSGSTDTQYF. As DNA, the CDR3 is TGTGCCAGCAGCTTGACTAGCGGAAGCACAGATACGCAGTATTTT.

The chain joins TRBV5-8 to TRBJ1-2; possible D gene TRBD1, 6 bases. V lost 4 bases to trimming and J lost 2 bases, with 12 bases between them. CDR1 SGHTS and CDR2 YDEGEE come from the germline V gene. The CDR3 has 14 amino acids. CDR3 sequence reads: CASSPGQRNYGYTF. As DNA, the CDR3 is TGTGCCAGCAGCCCCGGACAGAGGAACTATGGCTACACCTTC.

V gene TRBV2 combines with J gene TRBJ2-6; D possibly corresponds to TRBD1 (6 bases). Trimming pared 6 bases from V and 0 bases from J, leaving 9 bases between. This CDR3 is 15 amino acids long. Germline V CDR1 and CDR2: SNHLY, FYNNEI. The CDR3 coding sequence is TGTGCCAGCAGGGACAGTCTCTCTGGGGCCAACGTCCTGACTTTC. Protein product: CASRDSLSGANVLTF.

This chain uses TRBV2 with TRBJ2-1; TRBD2 matches 13 bases. Germline CDR1 reads SNHLY; CDR2 reads FYNNEI. With 6 bases clipped from V and 5 bases from J, the junction kept 13 bases outside the gene matches. This CDR3 spans 18 amino acids. The CDR3 bases are TGTGCCAGCAGGGCCCAAGGACTAGCGGGAGTTTGGGACAATGAGCAGTTCTTC. This codes for CASRAQGLAGVWDNEQFF.

The chain joins TRBV18 to TRBJ2-3; 8 nucleotides agree with TRBD1. Germline CDR1 reads KGHSH; CDR2 reads LQKENI. This CDR3 has 16 amino acids. The V gene end was trimmed by 6 bases and the J gene end by 2 bases; junction bases not matched to a gene: 10. The chain's CDR3 is CASSGLGTGHTDTQYF. The CDR3 DNA is TGTGCCAGCTCCGGGCTCGGGACAGGTCACACAGATACGCAGTATTTT.

The count of this clone is one. The rearrangement joins TRBV28 to TRBJ2-3; the match to TRBD2 covers 13 bases. The CDR3 has 17 amino acids. With 6 bases clipped from V and 4 bases from J, the junction kept 10 bases outside the gene matches. The V gene's germline CDR1 is MDHEN and CDR2 SYDVKM. Written as DNA, the CDR3 is TGTGCCAGCAGCCTGGGGACTAGCGGGGCTAGGGCAGATACGCAGTATTTT. This encodes CASSLGTSGARADTQYF.

The chain has TRBV12-3 or TRBV12-4 and TRBJ1-2; tentatively, D is TRBD1 (5 bases). The CDR3 contains 13 residues. Trimming took off 6 bases at V and 7 bases at J, with 15 bases between the two ends. The CDR3 bases are TGTGCCAGCAGCTTCTATACAGGACGTGGCTACACCTTC. It specifies CASSFYTGRGYTF.

The chain uses TRBV6-4 and TRBJ2-3; 7 positions match TRBD2. V shed 2 bases and J 5 bases; nucleotides not matched to a gene: 4. This CDR3 spans 14 amino acids. Germline values: CDR1 MRHNA, CDR2 SNTAGT. CDR3 nucleotide sequence: TGTGCCAGCAGTGACAGAGGGGAGGGAGATACGCAGTATTTT. Translating gives CASSDRGEGDTQYF.

In this sample, this clone turned up once. The V and J genes are TRBV11-2 and TRBJ1-4; D possibly corresponds to TRBD1 (6 bases). There are 14 residues in the CDR3. Germline V gene sequence: CDR1 SGHAT, CDR2 FQNNGV. Trimming cost V 5 bases and J 6 bases, with 13 bases left between them. The CDR3 DNA reads as TGTGCCAGCAGCGCTTTTAGGACAGATGAAAAACTGTTTTTT. Protein: CASSAFRTDEKLFF.

The CDR3 loop is CASSRQNTGELFF. Written as DNA, the CDR3 is TGTGCCAGCAGCCGACAGAACACCGGGGAGCTGTTTTTT. The chain couples TRBV4-2 to TRBJ2-2; D gene uncertain. Germline V CDR1 and CDR2: LGHNA, YNFKEQ. This CDR3 has 13 residues. The germline V and J ends were trimmed by 4 bases and 1 base, with 4 bases remaining between them.

This clone has just one count. The chain joins TRBV18 to TRBJ1-5; 9 bases fit TRBD1. The CDR3 runs to 15 residues. The V and J ends lost 1 base and 7 bases, in that order; junction bases with no gene match: 5. CDR1 KGHSH and CDR2 LQKENI come from the germline V gene. This CDR3 is CASSPQTGGGQPQHF. In DNA form, the CDR3 reads TGTGCCAGCTCACCACAGACAGGGGGAGGGCAGCCCCAGCATTTT.

The rearrangement links TRBV19 to TRBJ2-7; 7 positions match TRBD1. V lost 3 bases to trimming and J lost 0 bases; unmatched junction nucleotides: 5. CDR1 and CDR2 from the germline V gene are LNHDA and SQIVND (reference sequence). The CDR3 has 15 residues. CDR3 bases: TGTGCCAGTAGTATTCGAAGGGGGCCCTCCTACGAGCAGTACTTC. Translated, it gives CASSIRRGPSYEQYF.

This clone has at least ten counts. The CDR3 reads CASRFYGTQKYQPQHF. The CDR3 coding sequence is TGCGCCAGCAGATTTTACGGGACACAAAAGTATCAGCCCCAGCATTTT. J is TRBJ1-5 and V is TRBV10-1; tentative D call: TRBD1 (6 bases). V was cut by 6 bases and J by 5 bases, with 20 bases left in between. The germline CDR1 and CDR2 sequences are WNHNN and SYGVQD (reference sequence). The CDR3 contains 16 residues.

This chain connects TRBV5-4 to TRBJ2-1; 11 nucleotides line up with TRBD2. Germline trimming cut 4 bases from V and 0 bases from J; bases unmatched to any gene: 9. Germline V gene lookup returns CDR1 SGHNT and CDR2 YYREEE (reference sequence). The CDR3 totals 18 residues. This chain's CDR3 is CASSIGTSGWSSYNEQFF. The CDR3 DNA is TGTGCCAGCAGCATCGGGACTAGCGGTTGGAGCTCCTACAATGAGCAGTTCTTC.

This clone was seen once. This sequence joins TRBV19 and TRBJ1-2; 7 positions match TRBD1. The CDR3 is made up of 14 amino acids. Trimming took 4 bases from V and 2 from J; bases not matched to a gene: 4. The germline V gene encodes CDR1 LNHDA and CDR2 SQIVND (reference sequence). CDR3 region: CASSKTGSNYGYTF. The CDR3 DNA reads as TGTGCCAGTAGTAAGACAGGGTCCAACTATGGCTACACCTTC.